The 22 T cell receptor beta chains in this list originate from one sample, sequenced in a study of response to subunit inactivated influenza vaccine. MiXCR, applied by TCRdb to the RT-PCR reads, yields one record per CDR3 protein. The sample carries 550,000 to 800,000 distinct CDR3 sequences, 11% to 15% recorded once. The input for sequencing was PBMCs from blood, taken 14 to 15 days before vaccination. These receptors were taken from a man between 45 and 60 years old who received an inactivated influenza vaccine.

The V call is TRBV27, the J call TRBJ2-1; tentatively, D is TRBD1 (5 bases). The CDR3 has 11 residues. CDR1 and CDR2 from the germline V gene are MNHEY and SMNVEV (reference sequence). V lost 7 bases, J lost 9 bases, and 10 bases lay in between. The CDR3 region is CASIQGSEQFF. The CDR3 DNA follows: TGTGCCAGCATTCAGGGTAGTGAGCAGTTCTTC.

The chain is built from TRBV12-3 or TRBV12-4 and TRBJ1-1; TRBD1 matches at 10 bases. The ends lost 6 bases at V and 6 bases at J; junction bases unmatched: 13. The CDR3 runs 16 residues. This CDR3 is CASSIGTGASGSEAFF. CDR3 sequence (DNA): TGTGCCAGCAGCATTGGGACAGGGGCCTCGGGGTCTGAAGCTTTCTTT.

A few counts support this clonotype. The CDR3 protein is CASSQDQGLGEQYF. CDR3 in DNA: TGTGCCAGCAGCCAAGATCAGGGTTTGGGCGAGCAGTACTTC. The chain carries TRBV14 and TRBJ2-7; D possibly corresponds to TRBD1 (5 bases). From germline, CDR1 is SGHDN and CDR2 FVKESK. Deletions cut 0 bases from V and 6 bases from J, with 12 bases between. This CDR3 region has 14 residues.

This clonotype occurred many times. The rearrangement joins TRBV28 to TRBJ2-3, with a tentative D call TRBD1 (5 bases). The length of the CDR3 is 14 residues. Trimming took off 3 bases at V and 2 bases at J, with 9 bases between the two ends. The germline gives CDR1 MDHEN, CDR2 SYDVKM. DNA of the CDR3: TGTGCCAGCAGTTTTTGGACAAACACAGATACGCAGTATTTT. Its protein product is CASSFWTNTDTQYF.

This chain links TRBV5-1 with TRBJ1-4, with 12 nucleotides matching TRBD1. Trimming at V came to 0 bases and at J to 7 bases, leaving 1 base not matched to a gene. Germline values: CDR1 SGHRS, CDR2 YFSETQ. The CDR3 has 15 amino acids. DNA for the CDR3: TGCGCCAGCAGCTTGGGGGACAGGGGGCTTGAAAAACTGTTTTTT. Residues: CASSLGDRGLEKLFF.

This clonotype was seen a few times. The chain uses TRBV20-1 and TRBJ1-5, with 7 bases aligning to TRBD1. The CDR3 extends over 13 amino acids. Trimming took 6 bases from V and 5 from J; bases not matched to a gene: 7. The germline CDR1 and CDR2 sequences are DFQATT and SNEGSKA (reference sequence). The CDR3 region has the DNA TGCAGTGCCAACAGGGGCGTGGATCAGCCCCAGCATTTT. It translates to CSANRGVDQPQHF.

The chain recombines TRBV5-1 with TRBJ2-1, with 8 bases identical to TRBD1. V was clipped by 3 bases and J by 8 bases; unmatched bases: 10. The CDR3 totals 15 residues. The germline V gene has CDR1 SGHRS and CDR2 YFSETQ. The CDR3 bases are TGCGCCAGCAGCTACCGCCGGGGACAGGTCGATGAGCAGTTCTTC. It encodes CASSYRRGQVDEQFF.

This clonotype was found a few times. The V call is TRBV23-1, the J call TRBJ2-7; a weak D match, TRBD1 (6 bases). TRBV23-1 is an open reading frame, and its role is uncertain. V was trimmed by 7 bases and J by 3 bases, leaving 19 bases between them. This CDR3 comprises 15 residues. The CDR3 spells CASIEKTGSIYEQYF. For the CDR3, the DNA is TGCGCCAGCATTGAAAAAACAGGGAGTATCTACGAGCAGTACTTC.

V and J are TRBV6-2 or TRBV6-3 and TRBJ2-1; TRBD1 agrees at 9 bases. The CDR3 extends over 15 amino acids. The germline V gene encodes CDR1 MNHEY and CDR2 SVGEGT. V shed 6 bases and J 6 bases; nucleotides not matched to a gene: 9. The CDR3 sequence: CASRVTGGTGNEQFF. The CDR3 DNA is TGTGCCAGCAGAGTAACAGGGGGCACTGGCAATGAGCAGTTCTTC.

This clonotype came up a few times. The CDR3 DNA is TGTGCCAGCAAAAGGACTAGCGGGCTATATAATGAGCAGTTCTTC. This translates into CASKRTSGLYNEQFF. The rearrangement uses TRBV6-2 or TRBV6-3 and TRBJ2-1; TRBD2 agrees at 11 bases. J was trimmed by 7 bases and V by 7 bases; bases with no gene match: 9. This CDR3 comprises 15 residues. Looked up from germline, CDR1 is MNHEY and CDR2 is SVGEGT.

The chain is built from TRBV20-1 and TRBJ2-4; D may be TRBD1 (6 bases). The CDR3 runs to 15 residues. Trimming removed 0 bases at V and 1 base at J, with 10 bases between. CDR1 is DFQATT and CDR2 is SNEGSKA in the germline V gene (reference sequence). The CDR3 DNA reads as TGCAGTGCTAGAGAAACAGGGATCGCCAAAAACATTCAGTACTTC. It is translated as CSARETGIAKNIQYF.

There are a few counts of this clonotype. The chain joins TRBV12-3 or TRBV12-4 to TRBJ2-2; D may be TRBD1 (5 bases). With 0 bases removed from V and 7 bases from J, the gap between germline ends came to 9 bases. The CDR3 has 14 amino acids. In DNA form, the CDR3 reads TGTGCCAGCAGTTTAGCGCCTAGGGGCGGGGAGCTGTTTTTT. It is translated as CASSLAPRGGELFF.

The chain uses TRBV20-1 and TRBJ2-3; the match to TRBD2 covers 10 bases. This CDR3 has 16 amino acids. V lost 4 bases to trimming and J lost 1 base; unmatched junction nucleotides: 8. Germline lookup yields CDR1 DFQATT and CDR2 SNEGSKA (reference sequence). CDR3 protein: CSANRAGGKRTDTQYF. The CDR3 DNA reads TGCAGTGCTAATAGAGCGGGGGGGAAGCGCACAGATACGCAGTATTTT.

This clonotype was observed a handful of times. The rearrangement links TRBV4-3 to TRBJ1-2; no reliable D call. The CDR3 is 15 residues long. V lost 1 base and J 4 bases, leaving 13 bases between the germline ends. Per the germline V gene, CDR1 is LGHNA and CDR2 is YSLEER. CDR3 sequence: CASSQGLASTYGYTF. The CDR3 DNA reads as TGCGCCAGCAGCCAAGGTTTGGCGTCCACCTATGGCTACACCTTC.

The rearrangement links TRBV6-1 to TRBJ1-2; unclear D gene. Trimming stripped 5 bases from V and 7 bases from J, with 8 bases between. The length of the CDR3 is 11 residues. Germline-derived CDR1 and CDR2 are MNHNS and SASEGT. The CDR3 nucleotides are TGTGCCAGCAGTAGTACGGTTGGCTACACCTTC. Translated, it gives CASSSTVGYTF.

In its sample, this clonotype was seen many times. The chain uses TRBV4-3 and TRBJ2-1; 11 nucleotides agree with TRBD2. Trimming took 3 bases from V and 2 from J; bases not matched to a gene: 6. This CDR3 region has 17 residues. Germline V CDR1 and CDR2: LGHNA, YSLEER. CDR3 sequence (DNA): TGCGCCAGCAGCCACCGAACTAGCGGGGGACCCTACAATGAGCAGTTCTTC. Its translation: CASSHRTSGGPYNEQFF.

Only a few counts were recorded for this clonotype. The chain recombines TRBV3-1 with TRBJ2-3; 8 bases match TRBD2. This CDR3 region has 14 residues. Germline assignment: CDR1 LGHDT and CDR2 YNNKEL (reference sequence). Unmatched junction bases numbered 4, after V lost 2 bases and J lost 6 bases. The CDR3 region has the DNA TGTGCCAGCAGCCAAATCGGGGGGGTCGATACGCAGTATTTT. This codes for CASSQIGGVDTQYF.

The V gene is TRBV2, the J gene TRBJ2-1; D remains unclear. The CDR3 sequence is 12 residues long. Trimming pared 11 bases from V and 7 bases from J, leaving 15 bases between. Germline CDR1 and CDR2: SNHLY and FYNNEI. CDR3 sequence: CAASASPNEQFF. The CDR3 DNA sequence: TGTGCCGCCTCTGCGTCCCCTAATGAGCAGTTCTTC.

V and J are TRBV7-2 and TRBJ2-7; D is unresolved. Trimming stripped 5 bases from V and 0 bases from J, with 8 bases between. Germline V lookup: CDR1 SGHTA, CDR2 FQGNSA. The CDR3 totals 13 residues. CDR3 protein: CASSGRRSYEQYF. The CDR3 bases are TGTGCCAGCAGCGGGCGACGCTCCTACGAGCAGTACTTC.

This clonotype was counted only a few times. The chain carries TRBV4-1 and TRBJ1-1; 8 bases agree with TRBD1. Germline V gene lookup returns CDR1 MGHRA and CDR2 YSYEKL. Trimming cost V 4 bases and J 5 bases; bases outside gene matches: 9. The CDR3 is 15 residues long. As DNA, the CDR3 is TGCGCCAGCAGCCCCGGAATGGACAGGGAAACTGAAGCTTTCTTT. Protein: CASSPGMDRETEAFF.

The chain is built from TRBV9 and TRBJ2-1, with TRBD2 matching over 8 bases. Germline assignment: CDR1 SGDLS and CDR2 YYNGEE. This CDR3 has 15 residues. The ends lost 0 bases at V and 7 bases at J; junction bases unmatched: 6. The CDR3 nucleotides read TGTGCCAGCAGCGTAGATCGGGAGGGCGGGAATGAGCAGTTCTTC. It translates to CASSVDREGGNEQFF.

There are a few counts of this clonotype. This chain connects TRBV6-1 to TRBJ2-7; TRBD2 agrees at 7 bases. Trimming at V came to 6 bases and at J to 6 bases, leaving 8 bases not matched to a gene. Germline V gene data show CDR1 as MNHNS and CDR2 as SASEGT. The CDR3 spans 13 residues. CDR3 residues: CASSRSGAREQYF. In DNA form, the CDR3 reads TGTGCCAGCAGCCGCAGCGGGGCGCGCGAGCAGTACTTC.